This T cell receptor beta chain derives from a study of regulatory T cells in long-lasting Graves disease. Study background: Graves' patients diagnosed newly had used antithyroid drugs under 3 months. Points from the study as a whole: New patients shared around 920 public clonotypes, fewer than the roughly 2,500 shared by persistent patients.

Regarding time point: newly diagnosed GD, antithyroid drugs for less than 3 months. The TCR library was made from RNA that had been extracted from PBMCs in TRIzol. The source of the patients was an endocrinology department in Xi'an, China. This CDR3 has 17 residues. V gave up 1 base and J gave up 1 base; unmatched junction bases: 8. Per the germline V gene, CDR1 is SGHVS and CDR2 is FQNEAQ. Arm-PCR of CDR3 regions with iRepertoire HTBI primers generated TCR beta libraries. MiXCR, run by TCRdb on the multiplex PCR reads, gives a single entry per CDR3 protein. This repertoire shows around 420,000 distinct CDR3 sequences, around 15% found once; its top ten account for about 20%. There are many counts of this clonotype. The antigen is not known.

Sequencing was performed on peripheral blood mononuclear cells (PBMCs), taken at new diagnosis, from a patient treated with antithyroid drugs. This clonotype was sampled from a female donor with Graves disease. The V and J genes are TRBV7-8 and TRBJ2-3; TRBD2 agrees at 7 bases. CDR3 bases: TGTGCCAGCAGCTTAGGGCGTGGGAGGGCCCGCACAGATACGCAGTATTTT. Its protein product is CASSLGRGRARTDTQYF.